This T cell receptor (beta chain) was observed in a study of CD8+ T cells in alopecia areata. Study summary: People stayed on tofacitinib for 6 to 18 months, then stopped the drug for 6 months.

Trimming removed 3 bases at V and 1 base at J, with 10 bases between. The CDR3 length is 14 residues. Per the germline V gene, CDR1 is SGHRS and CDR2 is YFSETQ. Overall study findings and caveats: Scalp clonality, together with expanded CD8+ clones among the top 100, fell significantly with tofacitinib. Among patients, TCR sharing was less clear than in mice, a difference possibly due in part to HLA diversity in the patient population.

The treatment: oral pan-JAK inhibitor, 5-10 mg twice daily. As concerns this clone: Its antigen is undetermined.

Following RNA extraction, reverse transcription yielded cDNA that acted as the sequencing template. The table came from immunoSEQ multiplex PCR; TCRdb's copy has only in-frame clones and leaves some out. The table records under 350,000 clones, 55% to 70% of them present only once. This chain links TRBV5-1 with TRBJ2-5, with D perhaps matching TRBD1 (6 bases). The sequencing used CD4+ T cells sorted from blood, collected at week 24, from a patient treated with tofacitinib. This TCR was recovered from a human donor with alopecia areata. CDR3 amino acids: CASSSGHPQETQYF. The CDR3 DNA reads TGCGCCAGCAGCTCGGGACACCCCCAAGAGACCCAGTACTTC.